This entry lists 20 T cell receptor beta chains sequenced from one sample in a study of identifying expanded T cells in peripheral blood. Sequenced by immunoSEQ multiplex PCR; TCRdb stores in-frame clones only, minus some. The table has roughly 56,000 clones, about 85% seen once; the top ten hold more than 15%. Sequencing was done on a sample of blood. These receptors were obtained from a person aged 18 to 75 in good health.

This clone was detected a few times. This sequence joins TRBV30 and TRBJ1-5, with 7 bases fitting TRBD1. Germline trimming cut 2 bases from V and 3 bases from J; bases unmatched to any gene: 4. The CDR3 loop spans 14 amino acids. CDR1 GTSNPN and CDR2 SVGIG come from the germline V gene (reference sequence). For the CDR3, the DNA is TGTGCCTGGAGTAGGGACAGTTTCAATCAGCCCCAGCATTTT. It translates to CAWSRDSFNQPQHF. Full variable domain (remainder filled in from reference TRBV30 and TRBJ1-5): SQTIHQWPATLVQPVGSPLSLECTVEGTSNPNLYWYRQAAGRGLQLLFYSVGIGQISSEVPQNLSASRPQDRQFILSSKKLLLSDSGFYLCAWSRDSFNQPQHFGDGTRLSIL.

The rearrangement joins TRBV7-8 to TRBJ2-1; 7 nucleotides match TRBD1. Germline CDR1 and CDR2: SGHVS and FQNEAQ. The CDR3 spans 17 residues. Unmatched junction bases numbered 10, after V lost 5 bases and J lost 0 bases. Here the CDR3 DNA reads TGTGCCAGCAGCCCTCTCACAGGGGTCAGCTCCTACAATGAGCAGTTCTTC. Protein product: CASSPLTGVSSYNEQFF.

The chain couples TRBV27 to TRBJ1-3, with D uncertain. The CDR3 consists of 14 residues. Between the trimmed V and J ends, which lost 4 bases and 1 base, there was a span of 8 bases. Germline CDR1 MNHEY, CDR2 SMNVEV (reference sequence). The CDR3 loop is CASSSLLSGNTIYF. The CDR3 nucleotides are TGTGCCAGCAGTTCCCTCCTTTCTGGAAACACCATATATTTT.

V gene TRBV5-6 combines with J gene TRBJ1-5, with D possibly matching TRBD1 (5 bases). The CDR3 totals 15 residues. Looked up from germline, CDR1 is SGHDT and CDR2 is YYEEEE. Between the trimmed V and J ends, which lost 4 bases and 1 base, there was a span of 12 bases. CDR3 nucleotides: TGTGCCAGCAGCCACGGGGGGTTCAGCAATCAGCCCCAGCATTTT. Translated: CASSHGGFSNQPQHF.

The V call is TRBV11-2, the J call TRBJ1-3, with TRBD1 as a possible D gene (5 bases). The length of the CDR3 is 15 residues. V was trimmed by 2 bases and J by 4 bases, leaving 12 bases between them. CDR1 is SGHAT, CDR2 FQNNGV, per germline. The CDR3 DNA is TGTGCCAGCAGCTTACAGGGACTAAGCGGAAACACCATATATTTT. This gives the protein CASSLQGLSGNTIYF. The variable domain in full, completed from reference TRBV11-2 and TRBJ1-3, reads EAGVAQSPRYKIIEKRQSVAFWCNPISGHATLYWYQQILGQGPKLLIQFQNNGVVDDSQLPKDRFSAERLKGVDSTLKIQPAKLEDSAVYLCASSLQGLSGNTIYFGEGSWLTVV.

This clone was counted a single time. The rearrangement uses TRBV29-1 and TRBJ2-3; a possible D gene is TRBD1 (6 bases). CDR3 size: 14 residues. V shed 8 bases and J shed 4 bases, with 19 bases lying between them. CDR1 and CDR2 (germline): SQVTM, ANQGSEA. CDR3: CSPVKLQGSDTQYF. In nucleotides, the CDR3 is TGCAGCCCCGTCAAGTTACAGGGTTCAGATACGCAGTATTTT.

This sequence joins TRBV18 and TRBJ1-2; D unresolved. The germline V gene encodes CDR1 KGHSH and CDR2 LQKENI. This CDR3 spans 13 amino acids. Deletions cut 3 bases from V and 3 bases from J, with 8 bases between. The CDR3 loop is CASSPGPDYGYTF. The CDR3 DNA reads as TGTGCCAGCTCACCTGGACCTGACTATGGCTACACCTTC.

This clone was recorded once. The rearrangement links TRBV5-4 to TRBJ1-1; the D gene is possibly TRBD1 (6 bases). Germline V lookup: CDR1 SGHNT, CDR2 YYREEE (reference sequence). V was shortened by 4 bases and J by 7 bases, with 14 bases between the two germline ends. This CDR3 has 13 residues. CDR3 sequence reads: CASSIQGGGEAFF. The CDR3 region has the DNA TGTGCCAGCAGCATACAGGGTGGGGGTGAAGCTTTCTTT.

The CDR3, as DNA: TGTGCTAGTGGCAAGGACAGGGACAATGAGCAGTTCTTC. Encoded protein: CASGKDRDNEQFF. This chain links TRBV12-5 with TRBJ2-1, with TRBD1 matching 8 bases. This CDR3 contains 13 residues. After removal of 6 bases from V and 5 bases from J, the junction contained 3 bases not matched to a gene. Germline assignment: CDR1 LGHNT and CDR2 FRNRAP.

The V call is TRBV7-9, the J call TRBJ2-2, with TRBD1 matching 9 bases. Trimming removed 4 bases from V and 6 bases from J; junction bases left unmatched: 18. The CDR3 loop spans 19 amino acids. Per the germline V gene, CDR1 is SEHNR and CDR2 is FQNEAQ (reference sequence). For the CDR3, the DNA is TGTGCCAGCAGCTCTAGGGAGACTCCGGGACAGGGTCGGGCCGGGGAGCTGTTTTTT. Translation: CASSSRETPGQGRAGELFF.

The chain recombines TRBV18 with TRBJ2-5; TRBD1 might be the D (5 bases). The germline gives CDR1 KGHSH, CDR2 LQKENI. The length of the CDR3 is 13 residues. The V and J ends lost 4 bases and 1 base respectively, with 7 bases between them. Here the CDR3 reads CASSLQGQETQYF. CDR3 coding DNA: TGTGCCAGCTCACTGCAGGGCCAAGAGACCCAGTACTTC.

This clone was observed a single time. The rearrangement uses TRBV4-3 and TRBJ1-1; TRBD1 matches at 7 bases. V shed 1 base and J 2 bases; nucleotides not matched to a gene: 1. Per germline, CDR1 LGHNA and CDR2 YSLEER. CDR3 length: 14 amino acids. The CDR3 protein is CASSQGQGNTEAFF. In nucleotides, the CDR3 is TGCGCCAGCAGCCAAGGACAGGGTAACACTGAAGCTTTCTTT.

The chain has TRBV7-3 and TRBJ2-5, with TRBD2 matching over 13 bases. The CDR3 has 19 amino acids. Germline-derived CDR1 and CDR2 are SGHTA and FQGTGA. The V gene end was trimmed by 1 base and the J gene end by 2 bases; junction bases not matched to a gene: 10. CDR3 residues: CASSLKGQGLAGKQETQYF. The CDR3 DNA is TGTGCCAGCAGCTTAAAGGGCCAGGGACTAGCGGGGAAACAAGAGACCCAGTACTTC.

In its sample, this clone was seen a few times. The genes are TRBV25-1 and TRBJ1-3, with D hard to call. Trimming pared 5 bases from V and 0 bases from J, leaving 11 bases between. The CDR3 is 15 amino acids. The V gene's germline CDR1 is MGHDK and CDR2 SYGVNS. The CDR3 nucleotides read TGTGCCAGCAGTAAACAGCCCCTCTCTGGAAACACCATATATTTT. Translating gives CASSKQPLSGNTIYF.

CDR3 nucleotide sequence: TGTGCCAGCAGCTTCCGGGAGGACACTGAAGCTTTCTTT. Residues: CASSFREDTEAFF. The chain couples TRBV7-9 to TRBJ1-1; no firm D call. The CDR3 has 13 amino acids. CDR1 is SEHNR and CDR2 is FQNEAQ in the germline V gene (reference sequence). The V gene lost 3 bases and the J gene lost 3 bases, with 8 bases spanning the gap.

The genes are TRBV2 and TRBJ2-3, with a weak D call TRBD2 (7 bases). CDR3 length equals 16 residues. CDR1 and CDR2 (germline): SNHLY, FYNNEI. Trimming left V 6 bases short and J 0 bases short, with 16 bases between. CDR3 sequence: CASRGRGGISTDTQYF. CDR3 in DNA: TGTGCCAGCAGAGGTAGGGGGGGCATTAGCACAGATACGCAGTATTTT.

The chain has TRBV7-2 and TRBJ2-7; D not certain. This CDR3 contains 13 residues. Germline V gives CDR1 SGHTA, CDR2 FQGNSA. Trimming removed 6 bases at V and 3 bases at J, with 12 bases between. CDR3 DNA sequence: TGTGCCAGCAGTCGGACCTCTCTCTACGAGCAGTACGTC. As protein: CASSRTSLYEQYV.

This rearrangement joins TRBV19 to TRBJ1-4, with D possibly TRBD1 on 5 matching bases. The V and J ends lost 2 bases and 6 bases respectively, with 10 bases between them. Germline-derived CDR1 and CDR2 are LNHDA and SQIVND (reference sequence). This CDR3 spans 14 amino acids. CDR3 bases: TGTGCCAGTAGTATAAGGGGTTTAGATGAAAAACTGTTTTTT. Residues: CASSIRGLDEKLFF.

This chain uses TRBV18 with TRBJ2-3, with D maybe TRBD2 (6 bases). CDR3 length equals 15 residues. Germline-derived CDR1 and CDR2 are KGHSH and LQKENI. V lost 1 base and J lost 4, with 12 bases in between. The CDR3 here is CASSPRRDSADTQYF. In DNA, the CDR3 is TGTGCCAGCTCACCACGGCGGGATAGTGCAGATACGCAGTATTTT.

Ten or more counts support this clone. CDR3 sequence reads: CASSSGGPNEQYV. The DNA of the CDR3 is TGTGCCAGCAGCTCAGGGGGTCCCAACGAGCAGTACGTC. The rearrangement links TRBV7-8 to TRBJ2-7, with 7 bases fitting TRBD1. Germline V gives CDR1 SGHVS, CDR2 FQNEAQ. The CDR3 has 13 amino acids. The trim removed 4 bases at V and 5 bases at J, leaving 5 bases unmatched.